The T cell receptor (beta chain) described here comes from a study of graft-versus-host responses after intestinal transplantation. Study-wide background: Once they had received anti-thymocyte globulin induction, all recipients took tacrolimus and steroids for approximately 3 years.

With about 200,000 irradiated, violet-dye-labeled stimulator cells, about 200,000 CFSE-labeled responder cells were plated. This clone is judged medium-sized. Germline V gene sequence: CDR1 MGHRA, CDR2 YSYEKL. The CDR3 totals 12 residues. With 4 bases removed from V and 6 bases from J, the gap between germline ends came to 8 bases. The table came from immunoSEQ multiplex PCR; TCRdb's copy has only in-frame clones and leaves some out. The sample includes around 13,000 clones, roughly 29% of them seen just once. Sequencing was performed on alloreactive CD8+ T cells from a mixed lymphocyte reaction culture, taken before intestinal transplant. Subset reported: CFSE-low proliferating T cells sorted from roughly six-day pre-transplant mixed lymphocyte reaction (GvH or HvG direction). V gene TRBV4-1 combines with J gene TRBJ2-3; maybe TRBD1 (6 bases). This clonotype was sampled from a human patient who received an intestinal transplant. CDR3 nucleotide sequence: TGCGCCAGCAGCCCGGACAGCGATACGCAGTATTTT. Translated, it gives CASSPDSDTQYF.